Described below is a single TCR beta chain sequence and its context. In the authors' methods: For nucleated cells, counts were estimated from reference gene primer amplification. Here immunoSEQ multiplex PCR was the method, and the copy in TCRdb shows in-frame clones only, minus some. The DNA was the basis for D and trimming; V, J and clone size are from that table. The sample consists of about 180,000 clones, 89% of them appearing once. V shed 6 bases, J shed 8 bases, and the junction held 9 bases outside the gene matches. The germline CDR1 and CDR2 sequences are WNHNN and SYGVQD (reference sequence). CDR3 length: 14 residues. The data were obtained in a study of blood T cell repertoires in COVID-19. Across the study: Both acute and convalescent COVID-19 samples were obtained from the United States, Italy and Spain. The cDNA or gDNA used as material had been derived from T cells, B-cell-depleted T cells, or PBMCs.

The chain is built from TRBV10-1 and TRBJ2-1; 8 nucleotides match TRBD2. Material: peripheral blood. The sequence was collected from a man between 18 and 35 years old who had recovered from COVID-19. CDR3 in amino acids: CASSPAGVRDEQFF. CDR3 in DNA: TGCGCCAGCAGCCCAGCGGGAGTTAGGGATGAGCAGTTCTTC.